The text below deals with one T cell receptor (beta chain). This entry comes from a study of blood T cell repertoires in COVID-19. On the study more broadly: Acute-phase and convalescent COVID-19 samples originated in the United States, Italy and Spain. Nucleic acid was either cDNA or gDNA, and it came from T cells, B-cell-depleted T cells, or PBMCs.

Germline CDR1 reads KGHSH; CDR2 reads LQKENI. This CDR3 has 16 residues. The J segment lost 7 bases and the V segment lost 3 bases, leaving 8 bases of the junction unmatched. Grouping used clinical history reported by participants in a survey and questionnaire. In the original analysis: Estimation of nucleated cell counts relied on the amplification of reference gene primers. Sequencing was performed with immunoSEQ multiplex PCR; in TCRdb, only in-frame clones are kept and a portion is missing. V, J and clone size were drawn from that table, and D and trimming were deduced from the DNA. The sample lists under 300,000 clones; 87% were seen once.

The chain joins TRBV18 to TRBJ2-7; 14 nucleotides line up with TRBD2. The origin of this receptor is a woman in her twenties or thirties with acute COVID-19. Sequencing was done on a sample of PBMCs or T cells enriched from blood (not recorded which). In DNA, the CDR3 is TGTGCCAGCTCACCGAGGCAGGGACTAGCGGGAGTTGAGCAGTACTTC. The encoded protein is CASSPRQGLAGVEQYF.